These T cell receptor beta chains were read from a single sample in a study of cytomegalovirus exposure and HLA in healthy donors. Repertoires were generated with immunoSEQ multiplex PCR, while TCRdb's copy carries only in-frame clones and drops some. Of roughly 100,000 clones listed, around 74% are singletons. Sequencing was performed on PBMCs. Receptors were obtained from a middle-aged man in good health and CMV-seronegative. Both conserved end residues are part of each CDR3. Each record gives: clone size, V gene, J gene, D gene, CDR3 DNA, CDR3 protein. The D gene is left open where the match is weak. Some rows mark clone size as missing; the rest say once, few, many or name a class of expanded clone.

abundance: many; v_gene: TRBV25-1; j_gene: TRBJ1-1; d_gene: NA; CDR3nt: TGTGCCAGCAGTCCTCAGAGTAGAGGGTTAACCACTGAAGCTTTCTTT; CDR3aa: CASSPQSRGLTTEAFF
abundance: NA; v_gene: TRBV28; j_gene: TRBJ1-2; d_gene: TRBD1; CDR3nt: TGTGCCAGCAGTTTAGAGGGGCAGGGGGGCTATGGCTACACCTTC; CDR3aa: CASSLEGQGGYGYTF
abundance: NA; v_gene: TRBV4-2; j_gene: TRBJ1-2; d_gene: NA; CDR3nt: TGTGCCAGCAGCCAAGCGAGACAGGACTATGGCTACACCTTC; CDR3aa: CASSQARQDYGYTF
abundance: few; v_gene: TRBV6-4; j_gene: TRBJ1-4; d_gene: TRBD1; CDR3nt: TGTGCCAGCAGTGACTCAACAGGGGCAACTAATGAAAAACTGTTTTTT; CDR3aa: CASSDSTGATNEKLFF
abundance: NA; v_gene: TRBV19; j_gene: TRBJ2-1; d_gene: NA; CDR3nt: TGTGCCAGTAGCAACAGGGTGTACAATGAGCAGTTCTTC; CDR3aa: CASSNRVYNEQFF
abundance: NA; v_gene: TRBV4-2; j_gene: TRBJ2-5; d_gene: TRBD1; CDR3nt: TGTGCCAGCAGCCAAGATACCACAGGGGTAAGGCAGTACTTC; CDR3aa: CASSQDTTGVRQYF
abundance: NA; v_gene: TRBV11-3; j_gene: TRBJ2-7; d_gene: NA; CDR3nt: TGTGCCAGCAGCTTAGGCGCAGGGAACGAGCAGTACTTC; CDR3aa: CASSLGAGNEQYF
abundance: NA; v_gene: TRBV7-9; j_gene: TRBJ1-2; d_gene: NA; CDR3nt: TGTGCCAGCAGCTCATACACAGGGTTCGCGTTCGCCTACACCTTC; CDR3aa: CASSSYTGFAFAYTF
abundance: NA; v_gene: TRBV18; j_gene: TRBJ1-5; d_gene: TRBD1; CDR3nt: TGTGCCAGCGGGGCCGGACAGGGTCATCAGCCCCAGCATTTT; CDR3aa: CASGAGQGHQPQHF
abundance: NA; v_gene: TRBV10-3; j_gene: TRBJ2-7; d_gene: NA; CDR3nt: TGTGCCATCAGTGAGTCGAGAGGGCTAACCTACGAGCAGTACTTC; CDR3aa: CAISESRGLTYEQYF
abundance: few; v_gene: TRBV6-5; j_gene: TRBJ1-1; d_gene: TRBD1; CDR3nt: TGTGCCTGCCGACAGGGTAAAGGCGCTGAAGCTTTCTTT; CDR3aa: CACRQGKGAEAFF
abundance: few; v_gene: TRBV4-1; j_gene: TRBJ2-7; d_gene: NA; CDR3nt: TGCGCCAGCAGCCCCCTAGGGGCAGGCTTCTACGAGCAGTACTTC; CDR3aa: CASSPLGAGFYEQYF
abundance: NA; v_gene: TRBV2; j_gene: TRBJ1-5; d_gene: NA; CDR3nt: TGTGCCAGCAGCGACCGCAGACAGTATAATCAGCCCCAGCATTTT; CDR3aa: CASSDRRQYNQPQHF
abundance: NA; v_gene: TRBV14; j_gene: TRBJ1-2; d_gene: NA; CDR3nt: TGTGCCAGCAGTCCCCTAGACAGCCGCGGCCCCTATGGCTACACCTTC; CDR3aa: CASSPLDSRGPYGYTF
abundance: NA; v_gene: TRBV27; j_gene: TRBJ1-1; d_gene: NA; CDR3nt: TGTGCCAGCAGTTTGGGGCCTGAGGTGCGGACTGAAGCTTTCTTT; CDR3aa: CASSLGPEVRTEAFF
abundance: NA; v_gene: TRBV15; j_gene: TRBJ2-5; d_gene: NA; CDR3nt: TGTGCCACCAGCAGAGTAGGGGCGGACTACGTGACCCAGTACTTC; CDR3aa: CATSRVGADYVTQYF
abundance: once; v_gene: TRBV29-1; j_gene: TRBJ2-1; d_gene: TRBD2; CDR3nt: TGCAGCGTTGTGCTAGCGGGAGGACGAGTAATTTCCTACAATGAGCAGTTCTTC; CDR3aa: CSVVLAGGRVISYNEQFF
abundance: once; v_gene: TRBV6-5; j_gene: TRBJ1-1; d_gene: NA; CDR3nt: TGTGCCAGCAGTTACTCGGACAGTGAAGCTTTCTTT; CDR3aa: CASSYSDSEAFF
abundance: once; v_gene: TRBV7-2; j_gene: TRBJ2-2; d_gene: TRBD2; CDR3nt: TGTGCCAGCAGCTCAGAGAGCGGGAGGGGCCGGGAGCTGTTTTTT; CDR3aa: CASSSESGRGRELFF
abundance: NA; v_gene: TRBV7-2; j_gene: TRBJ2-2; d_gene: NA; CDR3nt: TGTGCCAGCAGCTTAGGTGGCGGGGTGAACACCGGGGAGCTGTTTTTT; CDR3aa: CASSLGGGVNTGELFF
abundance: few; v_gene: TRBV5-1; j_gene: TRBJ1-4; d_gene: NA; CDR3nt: TGCGCCAGCAGCTTGGCACAGGCAACTAATGAAAAACTGTTTTTT; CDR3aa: CASSLAQATNEKLFF
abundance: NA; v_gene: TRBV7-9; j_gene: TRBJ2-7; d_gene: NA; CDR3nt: TGTGCCAGCAGCCTCTCCTACGAGCAGTACTTC; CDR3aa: CASSLSYEQYF
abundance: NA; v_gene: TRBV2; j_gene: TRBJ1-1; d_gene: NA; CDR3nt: TGTGCCAGCAGTGAATGGGGGGGGGACACTGAAGCTTTCTTT; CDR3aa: CASSEWGGDTEAFF
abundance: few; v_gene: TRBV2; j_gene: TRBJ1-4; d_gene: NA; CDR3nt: TGTGCCAGCAGTGTTACAGGGAGGGGTGAAAAACTGTTTTTT; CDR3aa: CASSVTGRGEKLFF
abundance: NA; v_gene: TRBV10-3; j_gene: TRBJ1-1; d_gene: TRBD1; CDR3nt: TGTGCCATCAGTGAGACCCCGAGAGACAGGGGTGATTCTGAAGCTTTCTTT; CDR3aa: CAISETPRDRGDSEAFF
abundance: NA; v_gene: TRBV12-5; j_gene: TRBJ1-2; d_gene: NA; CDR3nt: TGTGCTAGTGCCGCGGGACTCTATGGCTACACCTTC; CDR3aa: CASAAGLYGYTF
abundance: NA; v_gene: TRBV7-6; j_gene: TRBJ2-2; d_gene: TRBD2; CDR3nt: TGTGCCAGCAGCTTAGGATGGGGAGGGCACACCGGGGAGCTGTTTTTT; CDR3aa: CASSLGWGGHTGELFF
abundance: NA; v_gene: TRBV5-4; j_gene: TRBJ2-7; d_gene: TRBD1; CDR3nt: TGTGCCAGCAGTTATCCGGGACAGGGGGACTACGAGCAGTACTTC; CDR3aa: CASSYPGQGDYEQYF
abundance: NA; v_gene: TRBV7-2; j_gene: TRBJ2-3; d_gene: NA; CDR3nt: TGTGCCAGCAGCCGACGAGGGACTACAGATACGCAGTATTTT; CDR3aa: CASSRRGTTDTQYF
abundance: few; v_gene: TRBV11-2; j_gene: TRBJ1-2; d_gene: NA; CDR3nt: TGTGCCAGCAGCTTAGGACAGGCAAACTATGGCTACACCTTC; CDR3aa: CASSLGQANYGYTF
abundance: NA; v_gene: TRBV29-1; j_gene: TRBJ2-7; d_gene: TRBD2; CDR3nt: TGCAGCGTTGAGGGGGGGTACGAGCAGTACTTC; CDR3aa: CSVEGGYEQYF
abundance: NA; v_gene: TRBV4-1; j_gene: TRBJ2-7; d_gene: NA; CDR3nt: TGCGCCAGCAGCCAAGATGGCAGCTACGAGCAGTACTTC; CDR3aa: CASSQDGSYEQYF
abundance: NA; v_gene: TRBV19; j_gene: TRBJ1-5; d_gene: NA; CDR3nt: TGTGCCAGTAGTTTCCCACCTGGAGGGGATCAGCCCCAGCATTTT; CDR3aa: CASSFPPGGDQPQHF
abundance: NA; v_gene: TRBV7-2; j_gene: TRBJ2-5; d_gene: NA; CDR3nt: TGTGCCAGCAGCTTACTATTAGAGACCCAGTACTTC; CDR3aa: CASSLLLETQYF
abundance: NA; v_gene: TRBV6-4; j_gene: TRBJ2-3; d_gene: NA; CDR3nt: TGTGCCAGCAGTGACTCACACAGCACAGATACGCAGTATTTT; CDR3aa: CASSDSHSTDTQYF
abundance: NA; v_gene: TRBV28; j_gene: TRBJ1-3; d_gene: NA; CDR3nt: TGTGCCAGCAGGGGGACAGGAAACACCATATATTTT; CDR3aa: CASRGTGNTIYF
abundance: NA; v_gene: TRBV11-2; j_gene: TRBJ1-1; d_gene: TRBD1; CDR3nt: TGTGCCAGCAGCTTAGAAGGACAGGGGGCGATGAACACTGAAGCTTTCTTT; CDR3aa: CASSLEGQGAMNTEAFF
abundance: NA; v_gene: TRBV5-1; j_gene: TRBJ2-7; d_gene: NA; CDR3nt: TGCGCCAGCAGCTTGGCCGGGGGAGTTTACGAGCAGTACTTC; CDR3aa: CASSLAGGVYEQYF
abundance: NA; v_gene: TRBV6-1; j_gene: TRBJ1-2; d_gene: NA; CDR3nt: TGTGCCAGCACCCACCCAGGGGTTCTTGGGAATGGCTACACCTTC; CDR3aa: CASTHPGVLGNGYTF
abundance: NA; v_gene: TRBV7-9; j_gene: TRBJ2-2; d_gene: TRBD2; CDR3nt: TGTGCCAGCAGCAGTACGAGCGGGAGAAACACCGGGGAGCTGTTTTTT; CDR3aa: CASSSTSGRNTGELFF
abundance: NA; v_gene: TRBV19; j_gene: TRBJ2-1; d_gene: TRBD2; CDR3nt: TGTGCCAGTAGTATGAGCGGGGCGCATGAGCAGTTCTTC; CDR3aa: CASSMSGAHEQFF
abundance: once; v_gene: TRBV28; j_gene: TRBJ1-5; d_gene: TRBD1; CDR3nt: TGTGCCAGCAGGCCTCGACAGGGGGGTCAGCCCCAGCATTTT; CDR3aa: CASRPRQGGQPQHF
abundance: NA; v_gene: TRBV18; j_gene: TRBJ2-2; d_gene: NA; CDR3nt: TGTGCCAGCTCACCACCGCTACAGTTTCAGGCCGAGCTGTTTTTT; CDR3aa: CASSPPLQFQAELFF
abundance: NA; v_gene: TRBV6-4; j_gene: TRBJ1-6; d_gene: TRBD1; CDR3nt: TGTGCCAGCAGTGTCCCGGGACAGGGGATTGATTCACCCCTCCACTTT; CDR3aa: CASSVPGQGIDSPLHF
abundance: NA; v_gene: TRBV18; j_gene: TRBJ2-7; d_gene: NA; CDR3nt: TGTGCCAGCTCGACACGGACAGTTCTCGAGCAGTACTTC; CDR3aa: CASSTRTVLEQYF
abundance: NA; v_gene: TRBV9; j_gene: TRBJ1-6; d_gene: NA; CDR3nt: TGTGCCAGCAGCTCAGGGGTGAATTCACCCCTCCACTTT; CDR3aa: CASSSGVNSPLHF
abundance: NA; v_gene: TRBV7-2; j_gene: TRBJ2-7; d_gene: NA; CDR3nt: TGTGCCAGCAGCTTAGGACAGGTGGGCTACGAGCAGTACTTC; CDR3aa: CASSLGQVGYEQYF
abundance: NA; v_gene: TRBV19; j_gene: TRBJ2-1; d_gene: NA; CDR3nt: TGTGCCAGTACCGAAAACTTCAATGAGCAGTTCTTC; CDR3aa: CASTENFNEQFF
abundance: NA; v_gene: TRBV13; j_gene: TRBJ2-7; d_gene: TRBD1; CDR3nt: TGTGCCAGCAGCAAAACGGGACAGGGGGACTACGAGCAGTACTTC; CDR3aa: CASSKTGQGDYEQYF
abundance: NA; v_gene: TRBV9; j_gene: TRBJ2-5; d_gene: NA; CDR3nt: TGTGCCAGCAGCGTTATCGAGGGGGGGGGTGGCCAAGAGACCCAGTACTTC; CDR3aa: CASSVIEGGGGQETQYF
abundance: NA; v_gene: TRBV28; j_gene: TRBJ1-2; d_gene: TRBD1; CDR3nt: TGTGCCAGCAGTCCGCCACAGACAGGGGGCTATGGCTACACCTTC; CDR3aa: CASSPPQTGGYGYTF
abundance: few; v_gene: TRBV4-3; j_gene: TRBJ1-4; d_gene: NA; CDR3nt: TGCGCCAGCAGCCAAGATGTGGCCAGATCTAATGAAAAACTGTTTTTT; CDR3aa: CASSQDVARSNEKLFF
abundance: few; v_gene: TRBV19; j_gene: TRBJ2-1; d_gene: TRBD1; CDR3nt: TGTGCCAGTAGTACTCCCTCAGGGGGCTCCTACAATGAGCAGTTCTTC; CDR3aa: CASSTPSGGSYNEQFF
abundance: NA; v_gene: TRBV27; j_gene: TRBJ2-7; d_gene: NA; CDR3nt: TGTGCCAGCAGTTCCCCCCAACAGGGCCTTAGGGAGCAGTACTTC; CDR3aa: CASSSPQQGLREQYF
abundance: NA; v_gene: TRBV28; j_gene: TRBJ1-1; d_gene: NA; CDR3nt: TGTGCCAGCAGTTTATGGCGGCTGAAGGACAGAGGAACTGAAGCTTTCTTT; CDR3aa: CASSLWRLKDRGTEAFF
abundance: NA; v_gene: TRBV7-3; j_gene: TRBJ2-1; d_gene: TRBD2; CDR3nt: TGTGCCAGCGGCGACGTAACTAGCGGGGGGGGACTATTATCCTACAATGAGCAGTTCTTC; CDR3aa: CASGDVTSGGGLLSYNEQFF
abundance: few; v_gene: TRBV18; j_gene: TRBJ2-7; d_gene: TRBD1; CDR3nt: TGTGCCAGCTCACTGGGACAGAGCTACGAGCAGTACTTC; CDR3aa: CASSLGQSYEQYF
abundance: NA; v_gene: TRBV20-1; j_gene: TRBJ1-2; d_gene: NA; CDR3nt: TGCAGTGCTGGGAGTGGCTACACCTTC; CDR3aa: CSAGSGYTF
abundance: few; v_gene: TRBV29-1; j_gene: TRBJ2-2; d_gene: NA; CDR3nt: TGCAGCGTTGATGGACAGACCACCGGGGAGCTGTTTTTT; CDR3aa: CSVDGQTTGELFF